Listed below are T cell receptor beta chains from one sample, sequenced in a study of T cells in Graves' hyperthyroidism and ophthalmopathy. In TCRdb, the multiplex PCR reads were re-called with MiXCR into one record per CDR3 protein. The table has around 34,000 distinct CDR3 sequences, around half seen once. Sequenced: blood. These receptors were obtained from a woman aged 40 to 50 with Graves' ophthalmopathy. CDR3s include the opening cysteine and the closing phenylalanine or tryptophan. A D gene is named only where the DNA matches it firmly. Clone sizes are given selectively: once, few, many, or a class where the clone is expanded.

D	V	size	J	CDR3	DNA
TRBD2	TRBV11-2	NA	TRBJ2-6	CASSFAGLAVPSGANVLTF	TGTGCCAGCAGCTTCGCGGGACTAGCGGTTCCCTCTGGGGCCAACGTCCTGACTTTC
TRBD1	TRBV7-3	NA	TRBJ2-7	CASSLTRDRGSEQYF	TGTGCCAGCAGCTTAACCCGGGACAGGGGCTCCGAGCAGTACTTC
NA	TRBV7-3	many	TRBJ2-3	CASSFGGSTDTQYF	TGTGCCAGCAGCTTTGGCGGGAGCACAGATACGCAGTATTTT
TRBD1	TRBV5-8	many	TRBJ2-6	CASSAGQGYSGANVLTF	TGTGCCAGCAGCGCGGGACAGGGCTACTCTGGGGCCAACGTCCTGACTTTC
NA	TRBV9	NA	TRBJ2-1	CASGRDSNEQFF	TGTGCCAGCGGCAGGGATAGCAATGAGCAGTTCTTC
NA	TRBV19	many	TRBJ1-1	CASSIVPGENTEAFF	TGTGCCAGTAGTATAGTGCCAGGGGAGAACACTGAAGCTTTCTTT
TRBD1	TRBV10-2	NA	TRBJ2-4	CASKGTGGIQYF	TGCGCCAGCAAAGGGACAGGGGGCATTCAGTACTTC
NA	TRBV10-3	NA	TRBJ1-5	CAISELRTSGRGNQPQHF	TGTGCCATCAGTGAGCTCCGGACTAGCGGGAGGGGCAATCAGCCCCAGCATTTT
NA	TRBV7-3	NA	TRBJ2-3	CASSPEGGNEQYF	TGTGCCAGCAGCCCGGAGGGGGGCAATGAGCAGTATTTT
NA	TRBV7-2	NA	TRBJ2-5	CASSPWAGALQETQYF	TGTGCCAGCAGCCCTTGGGCAGGGGCCCTCCAAGAGACCCAGTACTTC
TRBD1	TRBV20-1	many	TRBJ1-2	CSANGGQDRGYTF	TGCAGTGCTAACGGGGGACAGGACCGAGGCTACACCTTC
NA	TRBV7-6	NA	TRBJ2-5	CASSQTETQYF	TGTGCCAGCAGCCAAACAGAGACCCAGTACTTC
NA	TRBV7-9	NA	TRBJ1-5	CASSSGQSSLQPQHF	TGTGCCAGCAGCTCCGGACAGAGCTCGTTACAGCCCCAGCATTTT
NA	TRBV4-1	many	TRBJ2-2	CASSPASSGELFF	TGCGCCAGCAGCCCGGCTTCGTCGGGGGAGCTGTTTTTT
NA	TRBV11-2	many	TRBJ2-2	CASSLLFGELFF	TGTGCCAGCAGCTTATTATTCGGGGAGCTGTTTTTT
NA	TRBV7-6	NA	TRBJ2-1	CASSLGAYNEQFF	TGTGCCAGCAGCTTAGGGGCATACAATGAGCAGTTCTTC
NA	TRBV9	NA	TRBJ1-2	CASSVDGPSGEAFFGQRYGYTF	NA